The 11 T cell receptor beta chains below come from one sample, sequenced in a study of blood T cell repertoires in COVID-19. Some clones are missing from TCRdb's copy, which holds only in-frame ones; the method was immunoSEQ multiplex PCR. The sample holds under 200,000 clones; 65% to 90% are singletons and the top ten take 8% to 10%. The sample consisted of peripheral blood. These receptors were obtained from a man aged 60 to 69 with acute or convalescent COVID-19.

This chain uses TRBV19 with TRBJ2-5, with TRBD1 as a possible D gene (6 bases). V was pared by 5 bases and J by 7 bases, with 14 bases between. This CDR3 comprises 13 residues. Germline CDR1 LNHDA, CDR2 SQIVND (reference sequence). The CDR3 region is CASSVGTSSTQYF. CDR3 nucleotides: TGTGCCAGTAGTGTGGGGACATCCTCGACCCAGTACTTC.

This rearrangement joins TRBV9 to TRBJ2-5; 8 bases are a match to TRBD1. This CDR3 region has 15 residues. Trimming at V came to 0 bases and at J to 5 bases, leaving 6 bases not matched to a gene. The germline gives CDR1 SGDLS, CDR2 YYNGEE. The CDR3 reads CASSVGGRGLETQYF. CDR3 in DNA: TGTGCCAGCAGCGTAGGAGGCAGGGGGCTTGAGACCCAGTACTTC.

This clone was picked up a small number of times. The rearrangement links TRBV28 to TRBJ1-1; D unresolved. Germline V CDR1 and CDR2: MDHEN, SYDVKM. The V end was cut by 5 bases, the J end by 4 bases, with 8 bases between. This CDR3 contains 12 residues. The DNA of the CDR3 is TGTGCCAGCAGTCCCCACAGCACTGAAGCTTTCTTT. Amino acid sequence: CASSPHSTEAFF.

This clone was picked up one time. This CDR3 is CSGNRGDTQYF. The CDR3 region has the DNA TGCAGCGGGAACCGGGGGGATACGCAGTATTTT. The rearrangement joins TRBV29-1 to TRBJ2-3; D is possibly TRBD2 (6 bases). The ends were cut back, 7 bases at V and 6 bases at J, with 11 bases in the middle. From germline, CDR1 is SQVTM and CDR2 ANQGSEA. The CDR3 sequence is 11 residues long.

V usage is TRBV3-1 (or the pseudogene TRBV3-2) and J usage is TRBJ2-3; 7 nucleotides line up with TRBD2. The CDR3 totals 16 residues. V shed 7 bases, J shed 1 base, and the junction held 11 bases outside the gene matches. Germline V gives CDR1 LGHDT, CDR2 YNNKEL (reference sequence). The CDR3 DNA reads as TGTGCCAGCACCCGCGGGGCGGGAGTCCGCACAGATACGCAGTATTTT. Translating it yields CASTRGAGVRTDTQYF.

The chain joins TRBV3-1 (or the pseudogene TRBV3-2) to TRBJ2-2, with 8 bases lining up with TRBD2. J gave up 4 bases and V 4 bases, and 8 bases lay outside the gene matches. This CDR3 spans 16 amino acids. Germline V lookup: CDR1 LGHDT, CDR2 YNNKEL (reference sequence). The CDR3 DNA follows: TGTGCCAGCAGCCCCCAACTAGCGGTAATCACCGGGGAGCTGTTTTTT. This codes for CASSPQLAVITGELFF.

The gene calls are TRBV28 and TRBJ1-4, with D possibly TRBD1 on 5 matching bases. Germline CDR1 and CDR2: MDHEN and SYDVKM. CDR3 length: 17 residues. Trimming cost V 6 bases and J 0 bases, with 17 bases left between them. The CDR3 DNA follows: TGTGCCAGCAGAATTGGGGGGTCCTCCGCAACTAATGAAAAACTGTTTTTT. Translating gives CASRIGGSSATNEKLFF. The complete variable domain, with remaining parts taken from reference TRBV28 and TRBJ1-4, reads DVKVTQSSRYLVKRTGEKVFLECVQDMDHENMFWYRQDPGLGLRLIYFSYDVKMKEKGDIPEGYSVSREKKERFSLILESASTNQTSMYLCASRIGGSSATNEKLFFGSGTQLSVL.

V usage is TRBV7-3 and J usage is TRBJ2-5, with 9 bases matching TRBD1. V lost 5 bases and J lost 2; bases outside the gene matches: 6. The germline V gene has CDR1 SGHTA and CDR2 FQGTGA. This CDR3 spans 15 amino acids. CDR3 bases: TGTGCCAGCAGCGTGTCCGGGACAGGGCAAGAGACCCAGTACTTC. It translates to CASSVSGTGQETQYF.

Only one count was recorded for this clone. The rearrangement links TRBV27 to TRBJ1-1, with D possibly TRBD1 on 6 matching bases. The germline gives CDR1 MNHEY, CDR2 SMNVEV (reference sequence). The CDR3 is made up of 14 amino acids. The V end lost 6 bases, the J end lost 4 bases, and 15 bases lay between the germline ends. CDR3 nucleotide sequence: TGTGCCAGCAGCTCCGCCCAGGGGACCACTGAAGCTTTCTTT. Amino acid sequence: CASSSAQGTTEAFF.

The chain is built from TRBV2 and TRBJ2-7; 7 nucleotides match TRBD2. The length of the CDR3 is 12 residues. Germline V gene lookup returns CDR1 SNHLY and CDR2 FYNNEI. Losses at the gene ends were 9 bases for V and 0 bases for J; bases not matched to a gene: 2. The CDR3 nucleotides are TGTGCCAGTAAGCGGGACTCCTACGAGCAGTACTTC. Protein product: CASKRDSYEQYF. Using reference TRBV2 and TRBJ2-7 for the parts outside the CDR3, the full variable domain is EPEVTQTPSHQVTQMGQEVILRCVPISNHLYFYWYRQILGQKVEFLVSFYNNEISEKSEIFDDQFSVERPDGSNFTLKIRSTKLEDSAMYFCASKRDSYEQYFGPGTRLTVT.

Turning to this clone: Within the sample, other DNA sequences also encode this same CDR3. The genes are TRBV6-6 and TRBJ2-1; 14 bases agree with TRBD2. The V segment lost 4 bases and the J segment 6 bases; nucleotides outside the gene matches: 2. The length of the CDR3 is 15 residues. Germline assignment: CDR1 MNHNY and CDR2 SVGAGI (reference sequence). CDR3 coding DNA: TGTGCCAGCAGTTTGACTAGCGGGAGGGGCAATGAGCAGTTCTTC. This gives the protein CASSLTSGRGNEQFF.